These 32 T cell receptor beta chains were sequenced from one sample in a study of T cell repertoires in cytomegalovirus infection. These receptors have no known antigen. Each CDR3 protein gets one entry after TCRdb re-called the reads with MiXCR. There are 600,000 to 700,000 distinct CDR3 sequences in the sample; roughly 36% occur only once, and 15% to 20% lies in the top ten. The source material was cultured PBMCs, sampled from culture after CMV antigen stimulation. These receptors originate from a human donor in good health (CMV status not recorded). Some clones in this sample may be carry-over from other donors' samples.

This clonotype was seen only a few times. The chain links TRBV7-9 to TRBJ1-5; D may be TRBD1 (6 bases). Germline CDR1 SEHNR, CDR2 FQNEAQ (reference sequence). Between the trimmed V and J ends, which lost 5 bases and 7 bases, there was a span of 15 bases. The length of the CDR3 is 14 residues. In nucleotides, the CDR3 is TGTGCCAGCAGCCACAGGGAGATCGGACAGCCCCAGCATTTT. The encoded protein is CASSHREIGQPQHF. Full variable domain (missing parts from reference TRBV7-9 and TRBJ1-5): DTGVSQNPRHKITKRGQNVTFRCDPISEHNRLYWYRQTLGQGPEFLTYFQNEAQLEKSRLLSDRFSAERPKGSFSTLEIQRTEQGDSAMYLCASSHREIGQPQHFGDGTRLSIL.

This clonotype was detected many times. The chain recombines TRBV7-2 with TRBJ2-7, with 12 bases that match TRBD2. Trimming took 3 bases from V and 6 from J; bases not matched to a gene: 6. Germline assignment: CDR1 SGHTA and CDR2 FQGNSA. This CDR3 spans 15 amino acids. In nucleotides, the CDR3 is TGTGCCAGCAGCTTTCGCACGGGACTAGCGGGCGAGCAGTACTTC. This sequence encodes CASSFRTGLAGEQYF.

The rearrangement links TRBV5-1 to TRBJ1-1; 9 bases align to TRBD1. V lost 4 bases and J lost 1; bases outside the gene matches: 8. Germline loops: CDR1 SGHRS, CDR2 YFSETQ. CDR3 length equals 16 residues. The CDR3 DNA reads TGCGCCAGCAGCCACCTCCGGGACAGGGAGAACACTGAAGCTTTCTTT. As protein: CASSHLRDRENTEAFF.

The genes are TRBV27 and TRBJ1-6; D gene ambiguous. Trimming took off 5 bases at V and 6 bases at J, with 11 bases between the two ends. The CDR3 totals 14 residues. Germline CDR1 MNHEY, CDR2 SMNVEV (reference sequence). The CDR3, as DNA: TGTGCCAGCAGTCCCCTGGGCCTTAATTCACCCCTCCACTTT. It yields the protein CASSPLGLNSPLHF.

The chain links TRBV7-2 to TRBJ2-3; 16 nucleotides align to TRBD2. This CDR3 contains 16 residues. Germline loops: CDR1 SGHTA, CDR2 FQGNSA. After removal of 4 bases from V and 4 bases from J, the junction contained 2 bases not matched to a gene. The CDR3, as DNA: TGTGCCAGCAGCTCCGGGACTAGCGGGAGGGCAGATACGCAGTATTTT. The encoded protein is CASSSGTSGRADTQYF.

The rearrangement links TRBV3-1 to TRBJ2-7; the D gene is possibly TRBD1 (5 bases). The ends were cut back, 2 bases at V and 1 base at J, with 21 bases in the middle. CDR3 length: 18 residues. Germline-derived CDR1 and CDR2 are LGHDT and YNNKEL (reference sequence). CDR3 nucleotide sequence: TGTGCCAGCAGCCAACATTTTCTCCGTTTTGACAGATCCTACGAGCAGTACTTC. It codes for CASSQHFLRFDRSYEQYF.

This chain uses TRBV25-1 with TRBJ2-7; 7 bases fit TRBD1. Germline V CDR1 and CDR2: MGHDK, SYGVNS. Unmatched junction bases numbered 6, after V lost 3 bases and J lost 4 bases. The CDR3 length is 14 residues. The CDR3 coding sequence is TGTGCCAGCAGTGATACACAGGGGTTATACGAGCAGTACTTC. This translates into CASSDTQGLYEQYF.

The sample holds a few counts of this clonotype. The rearrangement joins TRBV10-2 to TRBJ2-1, with 11 bases identical to TRBD2. CDR1 WSHSY and CDR2 SAAADI come from the germline V gene. The length of the CDR3 is 15 residues. Trimming cost V 7 bases and J 5 bases; bases outside gene matches: 7. CDR3 sequence reads: CASNPRLAGHNEQFF. CDR3 nucleotides: TGCGCCAGCAACCCTAGACTAGCGGGGCACAATGAGCAGTTCTTC.

This chain uses TRBV20-1 with TRBJ1-1; weak D call: TRBD1 (6 bases). The CDR3 loop spans 13 amino acids. Germline CDR1 is DFQATT and CDR2 is SNEGSKA (reference sequence). V shed 6 bases and J shed 4 bases, with 15 bases lying between them. The CDR3 sequence: CSAPGEGGTEAFF. The CDR3 nucleotides read TGCAGTGCCCCAGGGGAAGGGGGCACTGAAGCTTTCTTT.

To note about this clonotype: The junction and the germline gene differ at one end; a read error may be behind it. The rearrangement uses TRBV27 and TRBJ2-1, with 14 bases lining up with TRBD2. The CDR3 runs 17 residues. Germline values: CDR1 MNHEY, CDR2 SMNVEV (reference sequence). The CDR3 loop is CASSPGLAGAKYSEQFF. The CDR3 nucleotides read TGTGCCAGCAGTCCGGGACTAGCGGGGGCTAAATACAGTGAGCAGTTCTTC.

The chain couples TRBV15 to TRBJ1-2; 7 bases line up with TRBD1. This CDR3 has 13 amino acids. V lost 7 bases, J lost 1 base, and 3 bases stayed unmatched. CDR1 and CDR2 from the germline V gene are LNHNV and YYDKDF (reference sequence). In nucleotides, the CDR3 is TGTGCCACCACTCCAGGGGGTAACTATGGCTACACCTTC. This sequence encodes CATTPGGNYGYTF.

The V gene is TRBV27, the J gene TRBJ2-1; weak D call: TRBD2 (5 bases). V lost 3 bases, J lost 3 bases, and 15 bases lay in between. This CDR3 comprises 16 residues. Germline V gene lookup returns CDR1 MNHEY and CDR2 SMNVEV (reference sequence). CDR3 nucleotide sequence: TGTGCCAGCAGTTTCCTTCCGGGGAGACACTACAATGAGCAGTTCTTC. Encoded protein: CASSFLPGRHYNEQFF.

In its sample, this clonotype was seen a few times. This rearrangement joins TRBV27 to TRBJ2-5, with 11 bases identical to TRBD2. The CDR3 consists of 17 residues. Germline values: CDR1 MNHEY, CDR2 SMNVEV (reference sequence). Trimming removed 5 bases from V and 5 bases from J; junction bases left unmatched: 13. The chain's CDR3 is CASSPGLAGEPGETQYF. The CDR3 DNA is TGTGCCAGCAGTCCCGGACTAGCGGGCGAGCCAGGGGAGACCCAGTACTTC.

V is TRBV7-9 and J is TRBJ2-7; D is unclear. The CDR3 sequence is 14 residues long. Germline-derived CDR1 and CDR2 are SEHNR and FQNEAQ (reference sequence). With 5 bases removed from V and 3 bases from J, the gap between germline ends came to 14 bases. The CDR3 protein is CASSGGVTDYEQYF. The CDR3 DNA sequence: TGTGCCAGCAGCGGTGGCGTTACAGACTACGAGCAGTACTTC.

This clonotype has a handful of counts. This chain links TRBV28 with TRBJ2-5; 9 nucleotides line up with TRBD2. The germline V gene has CDR1 MDHEN and CDR2 SYDVKM. The junction had 13 bases not matched to a gene; V was cut back by 7 bases and J by 1 base. This CDR3 is 17 amino acids long. In DNA form, the CDR3 reads TGTGCCAGCACCCCACCGGGGACTAGCCGCTTCCAAGAGACCCAGTACTTC. Translating it yields CASTPPGTSRFQETQYF.

V usage is TRBV10-3 and J usage is TRBJ2-3, with 8 bases fitting TRBD2. CDR3 length: 16 amino acids. The V and J ends lost 7 bases and 4 bases, in that order; junction bases with no gene match: 13. CDR1 and CDR2 (germline): ENHRY, SYGVKD. The CDR3 DNA sequence: TGTGCCATCAAAGATCAAGGACTAGCAGGTGCAGATACGCAGTATTTT. This translates into CAIKDQGLAGADTQYF.

V and J are TRBV18 and TRBJ1-1; D gene ambiguous. In germline, CDR1 is KGHSH, CDR2 LQKENI. CDR3 length equals 13 residues. V lost 3 bases and J lost 3, with 8 bases in between. CDR3 nucleotide sequence: TGTGCCAGCTCACCGGACGGATACACTGAAGCTTTCTTT. As protein: CASSPDGYTEAFF.

Only a few counts were recorded for this clonotype. The J gene is TRBJ1-3, the V gene TRBV5-6; 9 positions agree with TRBD1. The germline V gene has CDR1 SGHDT and CDR2 YYEEEE. The CDR3 spans 18 residues. V lost 4 bases and J lost 0; bases outside the gene matches: 11. CDR3 sequence (DNA): TGTGCCAGCAGCCCAGCCCGGACAGGGGAGAACTCTGGAAACACCATATATTTT. Protein product: CASSPARTGENSGNTIYF.

V is TRBV12-3 or TRBV12-4 and J is TRBJ2-1, with D tentatively TRBD2 (6 bases). The CDR3 spans 13 residues. The V end was cut by 6 bases, the J end by 6 bases, with 12 bases between. The CDR3 DNA follows: TGTGCCAGCAGCCTGACTAGTTTCAATGAGCAGTTCTTC. Translation gives CASSLTSFNEQFF.

The genes are TRBV12-3 or TRBV12-4 and TRBJ2-7; 9 bases are a match to TRBD2. The CDR3 extends over 17 amino acids. Unmatched junction bases numbered 10, after V lost 4 bases and J lost 0 bases. The CDR3 DNA reads TGTGCCAGCAGTTCCAGGGGCGGGGGGGCGAGCTCCTACGAGCAGTACTTC. Amino acids: CASSSRGGGASSYEQYF.

This rearrangement joins TRBV7-2 to TRBJ1-1; D is ambiguous. CDR1 SGHTA and CDR2 FQGNSA come from the germline V gene. Trimming pared 5 bases from V and 0 bases from J, leaving 10 bases between. This CDR3 contains 14 residues. The CDR3 here is CASSQRSMNTEAFF. Here the CDR3 DNA reads TGTGCCAGCAGCCAACGGTCAATGAACACTGAAGCTTTCTTT.

J is TRBJ2-7 and V is TRBV7-8; D gene unclear. Germline CDR1 SGHVS, CDR2 FQNEAQ. V was pared by 4 bases and J by 2 bases, with 15 bases between. This CDR3 spans 15 amino acids. The DNA for the CDR3 is TGTGCCAGCAGCTCCGACTCCGGGCCCGCCTACGAGCAGTACTTC. It encodes CASSSDSGPAYEQYF.

The chain combines TRBV20-1 with TRBJ2-3, with 8 bases aligning to TRBD2. This CDR3 spans 16 amino acids. J gave up 3 bases and V 0 bases, and 8 bases lay outside the gene matches. The germline gives CDR1 DFQATT, CDR2 SNEGSKA (reference sequence). The DNA of the CDR3 is TGCAGTGCTAGAGACCCACTAAAGCGGGGGACAGATACGCAGTATTTT. Translation: CSARDPLKRGTDTQYF.

The genes are TRBV19 and TRBJ2-5, with D perhaps TRBD1 (6 bases). Germline lookup yields CDR1 LNHDA and CDR2 SQIVND (reference sequence). Trimming took 4 bases from V and 5 from J, leaving 14 bases between them. The CDR3 covers 14 residues. The CDR3 reads CASSTLQGGETQYF. CDR3 DNA: TGTGCCAGTAGTACCCTACAGGGTGGGGAGACCCAGTACTTC. The whole variable domain, remainder taken from reference TRBV19 and TRBJ2-5, is DGGITQSPKYLFRKEGQNVTLSCEQNLNHDAMYWYRQDPGQGLRLIYYSQIVNDFQKGDIAEGYSVSREKKESFPLTVTSAQKNPTAFYLCASSTLQGGETQYFGPGTRLLVL.

The CDR3 region is CASGLVPDGELSGNTIYF. CDR3 nucleotides: TGTGCTAGTGGTTTGGTACCGGACGGAGAGCTCTCTGGAAACACCATATATTTT. The chain links TRBV12-5 to TRBJ1-3; D gene uncertain. V lost 0 bases and J lost 0, with 15 bases in between. The germline V gene encodes CDR1 LGHNT and CDR2 FRNRAP. This CDR3 has 18 residues.

V gene TRBV12-3 or TRBV12-4 combines with J gene TRBJ2-7, with D perhaps TRBD1 (6 bases). Trimming pared 5 bases from V and 3 bases from J, leaving 14 bases between. This CDR3 region has 14 residues. The CDR3 region has the DNA TGTGCCAGCAGTCCCGGGACAAGAAACTACGAGCAGTACTTC. Encoded protein: CASSPGTRNYEQYF.

This clonotype was seen at least ten times. The chain is built from TRBV7-2 and TRBJ2-1; 8 bases align to TRBD2. Germline values: CDR1 SGHTA, CDR2 FQGNSA. CDR3 length: 16 residues. Trimming took 6 bases from V and 4 from J; bases not matched to a gene: 11. The CDR3 loop is CASSPTIQREYNEQFF. CDR3 sequence (DNA): TGTGCCAGCAGTCCAACGATCCAGCGGGAGTACAATGAGCAGTTCTTC.

The chain carries TRBV7-9 and TRBJ2-1; 11 nucleotides align to TRBD2. Germline V gives CDR1 SEHNR, CDR2 FQNEAQ (reference sequence). Trimming cost V 4 bases and J 1 base; bases outside gene matches: 3. The CDR3 totals 16 residues. CDR3 coding DNA: TGTGCCAGCAGCTCGACTAGCGGGACTTCCTACAATGAGCAGTTCTTC. Its translation is CASSSTSGTSYNEQFF.

The chain combines TRBV12-3 or TRBV12-4 with TRBJ2-2; 8 nucleotides match TRBD2. V dropped 3 bases and J dropped 1; count of bases not matched to a gene: 13. There are 19 residues in the CDR3. CDR3 loop: CASSLMWAGGHMNTGELFF. The CDR3, as DNA: TGTGCCAGCAGTTTGATGTGGGCGGGGGGACACATGAACACCGGGGAGCTGTTTTTT.

This clonotype was seen ten or more times. The chain recombines TRBV7-2 with TRBJ2-1; no clear D gene. Germline V gene data show CDR1 as SGHTA and CDR2 as FQGNSA. The V gene lost 5 bases and the J gene lost 6 bases, with 11 bases spanning the gap. The CDR3 covers 13 residues. The CDR3 sequence: CASSQDAGNEQFF. DNA for the CDR3: TGTGCCAGCAGCCAGGACGCAGGCAATGAGCAGTTCTTC. Full variable domain (remainder filled in from reference TRBV7-2 and TRBJ2-1): GAGVSQSPSNKVTEKGKDVELRCDPISGHTALYWYRQSLGQGLEFLIYFQGNSAPDKSGLPSDRFSAERTGGSVSTLTIQRTQQEDSAVYLCASSQDAGNEQFFGPGTRLTVL.

The rearrangement joins TRBV27 to TRBJ2-7; perhaps TRBD2 as D (5 bases). The V end lost 0 bases, the J end lost 6 bases, and 9 bases lay between the germline ends. The CDR3 has 13 amino acids. From germline, CDR1 is MNHEY and CDR2 SMNVEV (reference sequence). CDR3 DNA: TGTGCCAGCAGTTTATCTGGGAGCCTCGAGCAGTACTTC. Translated: CASSLSGSLEQYF.

This clonotype was counted between two and nine times. The J gene is TRBJ2-1, the V gene TRBV11-2; D gene uncertain. Germline V gene lookup returns CDR1 SGHAT and CDR2 FQNNGV. The CDR3 contains 12 residues. V was clipped by 0 bases and J by 10 bases, with 7 bases between them. CDR3 DNA: TGTGCCAGCAGCTTAGACTCTGTGGAGCAGTTCTTC. It translates to CASSLDSVEQFF.